The 17 T cell receptor beta chains listed next were all sequenced from one sample in a study of T cells after posttransplantation cyclophosphamide. A marrow graft followed busulfan-fludarabine conditioning, with cyclophosphamide on days +3 and +4. Sequenced by immunoSEQ multiplex PCR; TCRdb stores in-frame clones only, minus some. In the table there are thousands of clones, roughly 82% of which are singletons. This specimen consisted of CD4+ T cells sorted from blood, obtained 1162 days after allogeneic stem cell transplant with posttransplant cyclophosphamide. The receptors shown here come from a female patient aged 40 to 55 who received an allogeneic stem cell transplant from a related donor, was CMV-positive, and had no GVHD. Some T cells may be provided by the graft donor.

The V call is TRBV10-3, the J call TRBJ2-5; perhaps TRBD2 as D (6 bases). The CDR3 spans 14 residues. Per germline, CDR1 ENHRY and CDR2 SYGVKD. Trimming pared 5 bases from V and 0 bases from J, leaving 10 bases between. The CDR3 DNA sequence: TGTGCCATCAGTTTTAGCGGAAACCAAGAGACCCAGTACTTC. It yields the protein CAISFSGNQETQYF.

This chain joins TRBV5-1 and TRBJ2-4, with TRBD1 identical over 7 bases. The CDR3 spans 15 residues. Germline V gene lookup returns CDR1 SGHRS and CDR2 YFSETQ. With V trimmed by 4 bases and J by 7 bases, 11 bases remained unmatched. The CDR3 region has the DNA TGCGCCAGCAGCCCTGACCCCGGGACAGCGAACATTCAGTACTTC. This translates into CASSPDPGTANIQYF.

The chain recombines TRBV9 with TRBJ2-1; TRBD2 might be the D (6 bases). The CDR3 consists of 16 residues. Germline CDR1 and CDR2: SGDLS and YYNGEE. The ends were cut back, 3 bases at V and 8 bases at J, with 21 bases in the middle. CDR3 in amino acids: CASSGDVRGAWDEQFF. Written as DNA, the CDR3 is TGTGCCAGCAGCGGTGATGTACGCGGGGCTTGGGATGAGCAGTTCTTC.

The chain links TRBV7-2 to TRBJ1-1; D gene ambiguous. Trimming left V 4 bases short and J 5 bases short, with 17 bases between. This CDR3 contains 15 residues. Germline CDR1 SGHTA, CDR2 FQGNSA. The CDR3 DNA follows: TGTGCCAGCAGCTCGAGGGCAGCTAGAGAAACTGAAGCTTTCTTT. Translated: CASSSRAARETEAFF.

The chain recombines TRBV5-1 with TRBJ1-4; 8 bases are shared with TRBD1. J lost 3 bases, V lost 5 bases, and 3 bases had no gene match. The CDR3 consists of 14 residues. From germline, CDR1 is SGHRS and CDR2 YFSETQ. The CDR3 loop reads CASRKGQANEKLFF. The DNA of the CDR3 is TGCGCCAGCAGAAAGGGACAGGCTAATGAAAAACTGTTTTTT.

This chain uses TRBV7-9 with TRBJ1-3, with D unresolved. CDR3 length equals 13 residues. The germline gives CDR1 SEHNR, CDR2 FQNEAQ (reference sequence). V was trimmed by 7 bases and J by 4 bases, leaving 11 bases between them. The CDR3 DNA follows: TGTGCCAGCACCCTGGAGGGCGGAAACACCATATATTTT. Its protein is CASTLEGGNTIYF.

J is TRBJ1-2 and V is TRBV21-1; TRBD1, the D gene given by the table, was not confirmed from the DNA. TRBV21-1 is labeled a pseudogene. The CDR3 is made up of 16 amino acids. CDR3 coding DNA: TGTGCCAGCAGCAATTGTCGGACAGCCAGGGACTATGGCTACACCTTC. Amino acid sequence: CASSNCRTARDYGYTF.

The CDR3 is CASSEPGRSAGAQSTDTQYF. In nucleotides, the CDR3 is TGTGCCAGCAGCGAGCCCGGTCGGTCCGCGGGCGCCCAATCCACAGATACGCAGTATTTT. The V gene is TRBV9, the J gene TRBJ2-3; a weak D match, TRBD2 (5 bases). Trimming took 3 bases from V and 2 from J, leaving 28 bases between them. Germline V gives CDR1 SGDLS, CDR2 YYNGEE. This CDR3 has 20 residues.

This CDR3 is CASRPARQINTEAFF. CDR3 in DNA: TGTGCCAGCAGACCCGCGAGACAGATAAACACTGAAGCTTTCTTT. The chain uses TRBV6-1 and TRBJ1-1; D perhaps matches TRBD1 (5 bases). Germline V CDR1 and CDR2: MNHNS, SASEGT. This CDR3 spans 15 amino acids. The ends were cut back, 6 bases at V and 2 bases at J, with 16 bases in the middle.

The J gene is TRBJ2-7, the V gene TRBV7-2; 10 nucleotides line up with TRBD1. Germline V gene sequence: CDR1 SGHTA, CDR2 FQGNSA. CDR3 length: 13 residues. V shed 5 bases and J 5 bases; nucleotides not matched to a gene: 3. CDR3 protein: CASSRGTGDEQYF. The DNA of the CDR3 is TGTGCCAGCAGCAGAGGGACAGGGGACGAGCAGTACTTC.

The rearrangement links TRBV5-4 to TRBJ1-1, with a weak D call TRBD1 (5 bases). The CDR3 runs 15 residues. Germline CDR1 and CDR2: SGHNT and YYREEE (reference sequence). Trimming left V 3 bases short and J 0 bases short, with 12 bases between. DNA for the CDR3: TGTGCCAGCAGCTCTACGGGGGGAGTGAACACTGAAGCTTTCTTT. It codes for CASSSTGGVNTEAFF.

The rearrangement uses TRBV5-1 and TRBJ1-4; D is unresolved. Per germline, CDR1 SGHRS and CDR2 YFSETQ. V dropped 0 bases and J dropped 8 bases, with 11 bases sitting between them. The CDR3 runs to 14 residues. CDR3 sequence reads: CASSLAPLEEKLFF. The DNA for the CDR3 is TGCGCCAGCAGCTTGGCGCCCCTAGAGGAAAAACTGTTTTTT.

This sequence joins TRBV19 and TRBJ1-6, with 8 bases matching TRBD1. The CDR3 runs 14 residues. V shed 3 bases, J shed 7 bases, and the junction held 2 bases outside the gene matches. Per germline, CDR1 LNHDA and CDR2 SQIVND (reference sequence). CDR3 loop: CASSMRTGNSPLHF. In DNA form, the CDR3 reads TGTGCCAGTAGTATGCGGACAGGGAATTCACCCCTCCACTTT. Based on the CDR3 plus reference TRBV19 and TRBJ1-6, the full variable domain is DGGITQSPKYLFRKEGQNVTLSCEQNLNHDAMYWYRQDPGQGLRLIYYSQIVNDFQKGDIAEGYSVSREKKESFPLTVTSAQKNPTAFYLCASSMRTGNSPLHFGNGTRLTVT.

In this sample, this clone turned up once. V is TRBV5-8 and J is TRBJ2-5; 14 bases align to TRBD2. CDR1 SGHTS and CDR2 YDEGEE come from the germline V gene. The length of the CDR3 is 17 residues. The V segment lost 4 bases and the J segment 4 bases; nucleotides outside the gene matches: 9. DNA of the CDR3: TGTGCCAGCAGCCCTCGGACTAGCGGGGGGTTAGGAGAGACCCAGTACTTC. Translation: CASSPRTSGGLGETQYF.

The chain couples TRBV13 to TRBJ2-5, with 9 nucleotides matching TRBD2. V lost 5 bases and J lost 5; bases outside the gene matches: 3. The CDR3 is made up of 13 amino acids. Germline CDR1 and CDR2: PRHDT and FYEKMQ (reference sequence). The CDR3 DNA sequence: TGTGCCAGCAGCCGACTAGCGGCGGAGACCCAGTACTTC. The encoded protein is CASSRLAAETQYF.

The rearrangement links TRBV28 to TRBJ1-2; maybe TRBD1 (5 bases). Germline V gene sequence: CDR1 MDHEN, CDR2 SYDVKM. CDR3 size: 14 residues. V shed 7 bases and J shed 7 bases, with 19 bases lying between them. CDR3 bases: TGTGCCAGCACCGGGGGACCAGGGTTTACTGGCTACACCTTC. Protein product: CASTGGPGFTGYTF.

The chain employs TRBV5-8 and TRBJ1-5, with D maybe TRBD1 (5 bases). V was trimmed by 4 bases and J by 5 bases, leaving 16 bases between them. Germline V gives CDR1 SGHTS, CDR2 YDEGEE. This CDR3 is 15 amino acids long. This CDR3 is CASSPSGPLDQPQHF. Written as DNA, the CDR3 is TGTGCCAGCAGCCCATCAGGGCCCTTGGATCAGCCCCAGCATTTT.